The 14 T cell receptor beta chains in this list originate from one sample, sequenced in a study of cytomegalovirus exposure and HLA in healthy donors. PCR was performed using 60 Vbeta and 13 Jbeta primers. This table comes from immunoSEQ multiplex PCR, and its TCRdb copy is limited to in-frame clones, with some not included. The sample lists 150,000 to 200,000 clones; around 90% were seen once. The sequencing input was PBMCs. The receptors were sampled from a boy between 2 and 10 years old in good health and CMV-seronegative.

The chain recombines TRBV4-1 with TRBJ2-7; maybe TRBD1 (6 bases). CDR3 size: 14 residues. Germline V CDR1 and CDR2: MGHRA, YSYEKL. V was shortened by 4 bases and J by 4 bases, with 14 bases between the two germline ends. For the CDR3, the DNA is TGCGCCAGCAGCCGGGTTACAGGGAATTACGAGCAGTACTTC. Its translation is CASSRVTGNYEQYF.

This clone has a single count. CDR3 sequence: CASSSTTSGYNEQFF. Written as DNA, the CDR3 is TGTGCCAGTAGTTCTACGACTAGCGGATACAATGAGCAGTTCTTC. The genes are TRBV19 and TRBJ2-1, with TRBD2 matching 9 bases. This CDR3 region has 15 residues. V lost 5 bases, J lost 4 bases, and 6 bases stayed unmatched. The V gene's germline CDR1 is LNHDA and CDR2 SQIVND (reference sequence).

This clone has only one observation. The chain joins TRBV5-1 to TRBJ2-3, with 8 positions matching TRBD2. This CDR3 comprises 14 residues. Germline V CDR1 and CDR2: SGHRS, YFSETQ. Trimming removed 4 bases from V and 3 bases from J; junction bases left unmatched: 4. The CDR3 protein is CASSLAGETDTQYF. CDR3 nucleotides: TGCGCCAGCAGCCTAGCGGGTGAGACAGATACGCAGTATTTT.

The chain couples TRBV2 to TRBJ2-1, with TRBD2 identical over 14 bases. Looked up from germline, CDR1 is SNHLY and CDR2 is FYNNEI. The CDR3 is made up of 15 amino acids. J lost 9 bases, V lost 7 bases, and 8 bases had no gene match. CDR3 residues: CASTPKGLAGAEQFF. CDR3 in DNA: TGTGCCAGCACCCCCAAGGGACTAGCGGGGGCTGAGCAGTTCTTC.

The CDR3 loop is CASSQTASGANVLTF. The CDR3 DNA sequence: TGTGCCAGTAGTCAAACAGCCTCTGGGGCCAACGTCCTGACTTTC. The chain combines TRBV19 with TRBJ2-6; no definite D call. The CDR3 is 15 amino acids. Trimming pared 5 bases from V and 0 bases from J, leaving 8 bases between. Per germline, CDR1 LNHDA and CDR2 SQIVND (reference sequence).

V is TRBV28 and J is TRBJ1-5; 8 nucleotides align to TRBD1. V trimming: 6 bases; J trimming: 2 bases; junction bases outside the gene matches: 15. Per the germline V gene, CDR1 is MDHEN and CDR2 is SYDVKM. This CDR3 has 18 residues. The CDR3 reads CASSPTTGQGAGNQPQHF. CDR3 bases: TGTGCCAGCAGCCCTACCACCGGCCAGGGGGCTGGCAATCAGCCCCAGCATTTT.

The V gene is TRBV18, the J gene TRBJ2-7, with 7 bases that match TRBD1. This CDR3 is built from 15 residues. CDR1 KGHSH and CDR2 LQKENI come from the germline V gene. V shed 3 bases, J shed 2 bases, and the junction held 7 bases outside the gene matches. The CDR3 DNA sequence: TGTGCCAGCTCACCGAGTATTGACAGGGCCTACGAGCAGTACTTC. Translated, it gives CASSPSIDRAYEQYF.

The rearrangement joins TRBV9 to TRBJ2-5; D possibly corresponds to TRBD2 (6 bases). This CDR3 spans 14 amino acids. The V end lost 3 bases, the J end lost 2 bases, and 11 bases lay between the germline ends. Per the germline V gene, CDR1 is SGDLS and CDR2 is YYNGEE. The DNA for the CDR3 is TGTGCCAGCAGCGCAAGCGGGTATCAAGAGACCCAGTACTTC. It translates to CASSASGYQETQYF.

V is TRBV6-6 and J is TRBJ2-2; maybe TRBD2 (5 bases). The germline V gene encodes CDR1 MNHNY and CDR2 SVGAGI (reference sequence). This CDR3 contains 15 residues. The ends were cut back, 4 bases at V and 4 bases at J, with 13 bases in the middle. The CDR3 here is CASSLRDTGTGELFF. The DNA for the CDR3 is TGTGCCAGCAGTTTGAGGGATACGGGCACCGGGGAGCTGTTTTTT.

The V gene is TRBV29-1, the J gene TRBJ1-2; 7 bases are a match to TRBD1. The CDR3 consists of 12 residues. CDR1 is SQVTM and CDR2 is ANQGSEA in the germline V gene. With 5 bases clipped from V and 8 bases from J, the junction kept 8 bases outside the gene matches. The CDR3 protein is CSVSKGAGGYTF. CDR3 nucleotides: TGCAGCGTTTCGAAGGGGGCGGGGGGCTACACCTTC. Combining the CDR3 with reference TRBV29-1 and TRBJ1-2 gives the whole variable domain SAVISQKPSRDICQRGTSLTIQCQVDSQVTMMFWYRQQPGQSLTLIATANQGSEATYESGFVIDKFPISRPNLTFSTLTVSNMSPEDSSIYLCSVSKGAGGYTFGSGTRLTVV.

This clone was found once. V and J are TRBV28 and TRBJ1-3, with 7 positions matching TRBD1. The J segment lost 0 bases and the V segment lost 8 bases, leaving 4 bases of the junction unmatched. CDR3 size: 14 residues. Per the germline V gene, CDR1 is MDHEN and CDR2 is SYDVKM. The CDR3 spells CASQGERSGNTIYF. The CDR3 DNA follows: TGTGCCAGCCAGGGGGAGCGCTCTGGAAACACCATATATTTT.

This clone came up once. The CDR3 nucleotides read TGCGCCAGCAGCTTGGAAGGGACCAGGGGGTACGAGCAGTACTTC. It codes for CASSLEGTRGYEQYF. The rearrangement joins TRBV5-1 to TRBJ2-7, with 7 positions matching TRBD1. Per germline, CDR1 SGHRS and CDR2 YFSETQ. This CDR3 has 15 residues. V shed 0 bases and J 4 bases; nucleotides not matched to a gene: 7.

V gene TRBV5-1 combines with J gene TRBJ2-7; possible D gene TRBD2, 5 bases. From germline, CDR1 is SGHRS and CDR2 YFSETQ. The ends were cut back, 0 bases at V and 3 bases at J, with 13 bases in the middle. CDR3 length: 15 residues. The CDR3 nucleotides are TGCGCCAGCAGCTTGGATCGAGCGGCAATCTACGAGCAGTACTTC. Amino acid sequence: CASSLDRAAIYEQYF.

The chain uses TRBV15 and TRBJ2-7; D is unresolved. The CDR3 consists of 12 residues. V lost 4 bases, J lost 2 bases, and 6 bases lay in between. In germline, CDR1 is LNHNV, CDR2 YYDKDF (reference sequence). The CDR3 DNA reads TGTGCCACCAGCAATACACCCTACGAGCAGTACTTC. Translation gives CATSNTPYEQYF.